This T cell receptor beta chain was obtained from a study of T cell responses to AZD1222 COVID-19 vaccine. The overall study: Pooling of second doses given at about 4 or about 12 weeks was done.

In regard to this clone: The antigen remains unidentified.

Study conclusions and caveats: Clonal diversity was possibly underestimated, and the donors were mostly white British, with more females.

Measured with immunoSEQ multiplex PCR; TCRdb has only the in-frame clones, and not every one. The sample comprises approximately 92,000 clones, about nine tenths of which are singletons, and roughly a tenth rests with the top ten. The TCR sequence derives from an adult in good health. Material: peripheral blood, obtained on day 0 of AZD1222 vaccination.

The CDR3 sequence: CASRPGTSGEGYNEQFF. CDR3 nucleotides: TGTGCCAGTAGGCCGGGGACTAGCGGGGAAGGCTACAATGAGCAGTTCTTC. The J gene is TRBJ2-1, the V gene TRBV19; TRBD2 aligns across 13 bases. Trimming cost V 6 bases and J 3 bases; bases outside gene matches: 8. The CDR3 covers 17 residues. Germline-derived CDR1 and CDR2 are LNHDA and SQIVND (reference sequence).